This record concerns one TCR beta chain sequence. The data derive from a study of blood T cell repertoires in COVID-19. Study-wide context: COVID-19 samples, acute and convalescent, were from the United States, Italy and Spain. PBMCs, B-cell-depleted T cells, or T cells were the source of the cDNA or gDNA that made up the material.

The V end lost 4 bases, the J end lost 4 bases, and 31 bases lay between the germline ends. CDR3 length equals 21 residues. Germline loops: CDR1 MNHEY, CDR2 SMNVEV (reference sequence). The table came from immunoSEQ multiplex PCR; TCRdb's copy has only in-frame clones and leaves some out. The sample gives about 320,000 clones, around 88% of which show up once; 1.5% to 2% is in the top ten. This TCR was sampled from a woman between 45 and 65 years old with acute or convalescent COVID-19. The V call is TRBV27, the J call TRBJ2-2, with D possibly matching TRBD2 (6 bases). The sequenced sample consisted of peripheral blood. In nucleotides, the CDR3 is TGTGCCAGCAGTTCCCATAGTAGGGGTATTGCCGTCGGGAGAATCACCGGGGAGCTGTTTTTT. Amino acid sequence: CASSSHSRGIAVGRITGELFF.